Presented here are 12 T cell receptor beta chains from one specimen sequenced in a study of T cell repertoires in cytomegalovirus infection. For these TCRs, the target antigens are not known. MiXCR was run by TCRdb on the reads, yielding one entry per CDR3 protein. The sample shows 750,000 to 950,000 distinct CDR3 sequences, about 28% of them seen only once. The sample was cultured CD8+ T cells from PBMCs, taken from culture after CMV antigen stimulation. The receptors come from a human donor in good health (CMV status not recorded). Some clones in this sample may be carry-over from other donors' samples.

The rearrangement joins TRBV5-6 to TRBJ2-1; the match to TRBD2 covers 7 bases. The trim removed 4 bases at V and 0 bases at J, leaving 7 bases unmatched. Germline values: CDR1 SGHDT, CDR2 YYEEEE. The CDR3 extends over 16 amino acids. This CDR3 is CASSRDYRSSYNEQFF. The CDR3 DNA sequence: TGTGCCAGCAGCCGGGACTATCGGAGCTCCTACAATGAGCAGTTCTTC. The complete variable domain, with remaining parts taken from reference TRBV5-6 and TRBJ2-1, reads DAGVTQSPTHLIKTRGQQVTLRCSPKSGHDTVSWYQQALGQGPQFIFQYYEEEERQRGNFPDRFSGHQFPNYSSELNVNALLLGDSALYLCASSRDYRSSYNEQFFGPGTRLTVL.

This clonotype has at least ten counts. V gene TRBV6-2 or TRBV6-3 combines with J gene TRBJ1-2; 9 nucleotides align to TRBD1. The CDR3 sequence is 15 residues long. The J segment lost 1 base and the V segment lost 5 bases, leaving 5 bases of the junction unmatched. Looked up from germline, CDR1 is MNHEY and CDR2 is SVGEGT. The CDR3 here is CASSDLTGGNYGYTF. CDR3 bases: TGTGCCAGCAGTGACCTGACAGGGGGTAACTATGGCTACACCTTC.

The chain carries TRBV27 and TRBJ2-7; no definite D call. The CDR3 consists of 13 residues. V lost 2 bases and J 4 bases, leaving 9 bases between the germline ends. The V gene's germline CDR1 is MNHEY and CDR2 SMNVEV (reference sequence). CDR3 sequence: CASSLDLAYEQYF. CDR3 in DNA: TGTGCCAGCAGTTTAGATTTGGCGTACGAGCAGTACTTC.

This chain uses TRBV6-2 or TRBV6-3 with TRBJ2-1; D remains unclear. Germline CDR1 reads MNHEY; CDR2 reads SVGEGT. This CDR3 has 13 amino acids. V gave up 0 bases and J gave up 7 bases, with 7 bases separating them. The chain's CDR3 is CASSYSIRNEQFF. In DNA, the CDR3 is TGTGCCAGCAGTTACTCGATTAGGAATGAGCAGTTCTTC.

The V and J genes are TRBV7-9 and TRBJ1-3; D gene unclear. With 7 bases removed from V and 2 bases from J, the gap between germline ends came to 3 bases. The CDR3 spans 11 residues. From germline, CDR1 is SEHNR and CDR2 FQNEAQ (reference sequence). The CDR3 loop reads CASITGNTIYF. The CDR3 bases are TGTGCCAGCATTACTGGAAACACCATATATTTT.

The chain recombines TRBV4-2 with TRBJ1-3; D possibly corresponds to TRBD1 (5 bases). Germline values: CDR1 LGHNA, CDR2 YNFKEQ. The CDR3 spans 18 residues. V was trimmed by 1 base and J by 0 bases, leaving 16 bases between them. CDR3 sequence reads: CASSQVVDIPSSGNTIYF. Written as DNA, the CDR3 is TGTGCCAGCAGCCAAGTAGTGGACATCCCAAGCTCTGGAAACACCATATATTTT.

This chain joins TRBV27 and TRBJ2-5, with D possibly being TRBD1 (7 bases). Germline CDR1 reads MNHEY; CDR2 reads SMNVEV (reference sequence). The CDR3 has 15 residues. V was pared by 3 bases and J by 6 bases, with 17 bases between. The CDR3 DNA reads TGTGCCAGCAGTTTCATTGAGGGGGCGGGAAAGACCCAGTACTTC. Amino acid sequence: CASSFIEGAGKTQYF.

The CDR3: CASSPSGQGHEKLFF. For the CDR3, the DNA is TGTGCCAGCAGTCCCTCCGGGCAGGGGCATGAAAAACTGTTTTTT. The chain combines TRBV27 with TRBJ1-4; tentative D call: TRBD1 (6 bases). Per germline, CDR1 MNHEY and CDR2 SMNVEV (reference sequence). This CDR3 is built from 15 residues. V was clipped by 5 bases and J by 6 bases, with 16 bases between them.

This rearrangement joins TRBV19 to TRBJ1-6; D perhaps matches TRBD1 (5 bases). Trimming stripped 4 bases from V and 9 bases from J, with 19 bases between. The CDR3 has 16 residues. Germline CDR1 is LNHDA and CDR2 is SQIVND (reference sequence). CDR3 region: CASSTRDSGLGSPLHF. The CDR3 coding sequence is TGTGCCAGTAGTACTCGGGACTCCGGACTGGGTTCACCCCTCCACTTT.

V is TRBV7-2 and J is TRBJ1-4; weak D call: TRBD1 (6 bases). The V end lost 6 bases, the J end lost 16 bases, and 21 bases lay between the germline ends. The CDR3 has 13 amino acids. Germline V lookup: CDR1 SGHTA, CDR2 FQGNSA. In DNA, the CDR3 is TGTGCCAGCAGTAGACGTCCAGGGGAGGATCGGTTTTTT. Its translation: CASSRRPGEDRFF.

The V call is TRBV2, the J call TRBJ2-5; D ambiguous. Germline V gene sequence: CDR1 SNHLY, CDR2 FYNNEI. Trimming took off 7 bases at V and 2 bases at J, with 11 bases between the two ends. The CDR3 contains 13 residues. CDR3 protein: CASNPTRQETQYF. CDR3 DNA sequence: TGTGCCAGCAATCCGACCAGGCAAGAGACCCAGTACTTC. The variable domain in full, completed from reference TRBV2 and TRBJ2-5, reads EPEVTQTPSHQVTQMGQEVILRCVPISNHLYFYWYRQILGQKVEFLVSFYNNEISEKSEIFDDQFSVERPDGSNFTLKIRSTKLEDSAMYFCASNPTRQETQYFGPGTRLLVL.

There are a few counts of this clonotype. V usage is TRBV27 and J usage is TRBJ1-4; 8 bases fit TRBD1. The CDR3 sequence is 17 residues long. The germline V gene has CDR1 MNHEY and CDR2 SMNVEV (reference sequence). V trimming: 2 bases; J trimming: 0 bases; junction bases outside the gene matches: 5. The CDR3 bases are TGTGCCAGCAGTTTACTCCGGACAGGGTCAACTAATGAAAAACTGTTTTTT. This translates into CASSLLRTGSTNEKLFF.